The 9 T cell receptor beta chains in this list originate from one sample, sequenced in a study of blood T cell repertoires in COVID-19. TCRdb's table, derived via immunoSEQ multiplex PCR, lists solely in-frame clones and lacks some. The table lists more than 100,000 clones, almost 90% of them singletons. Sequenced: peripheral blood. These receptors all stem from a woman in her forties or fifties with active or convalescent COVID-19.

This sequence joins TRBV6-1 and TRBJ1-5; D unresolved. V dropped 5 bases and J dropped 1 base, with 9 bases sitting between them. CDR3 length equals 14 residues. Germline V gene lookup returns CDR1 MNHNS and CDR2 SASEGT. The CDR3 is CASSHAESNQPQHF. For the CDR3, the DNA is TGTGCCAGCAGTCATGCAGAAAGCAATCAGCCCCAGCATTTT.

CDR3 sequence: CASRSPGYEQYF. The CDR3 nucleotides are TGCGCCAGCAGAAGTCCAGGCTACGAGCAGTACTTC. The chain recombines TRBV5-1 with TRBJ2-7; D unresolved. This CDR3 comprises 12 residues. V was shortened by 5 bases and J by 3 bases, with 9 bases between the two germline ends. CDR1 SGHRS and CDR2 YFSETQ come from the germline V gene.

The gene calls are TRBV7-3 and TRBJ2-1, with TRBD1 as a possible D gene (5 bases). From germline, CDR1 is SGHTA and CDR2 FQGTGA. The CDR3 runs to 16 residues. The V gene lost 5 bases and the J gene lost 5 bases, with 19 bases spanning the gap. CDR3 in DNA: TGTGCCAGCAGCCTAGAAGGGGCGAGTGTCAACAATGAGCAGTTCTTC. It codes for CASSLEGASVNNEQFF.

The chain carries TRBV9 and TRBJ2-1, with a tentative D call TRBD2 (6 bases). CDR1 and CDR2 from the germline V gene are SGDLS and YYNGEE. V was trimmed by 3 bases and J by 5 bases, leaving 18 bases between them. The CDR3 contains 16 residues. DNA for the CDR3: TGTGCCAGCAGCGGGTACCGGGACTCCACCCACAATGAGCAGTTCTTC. Translated, it gives CASSGYRDSTHNEQFF.

The J gene is TRBJ1-1, the V gene TRBV15; D possibly corresponds to TRBD1 (5 bases). This CDR3 is built from 12 residues. CDR1 and CDR2 (germline): LNHNV, YYDKDF (reference sequence). The V gene lost 5 bases and the J gene lost 4 bases, with 8 bases spanning the gap. Here the CDR3 reads CATSFQGTEAFF. For the CDR3, the DNA is TGTGCCACCAGCTTCCAGGGCACTGAAGCTTTCTTT.

The chain couples TRBV25-1 to TRBJ2-7; TRBD2 matches 11 bases. CDR3 length equals 16 residues. Germline CDR1 MGHDK, CDR2 SYGVNS. V was pared by 1 base and J by 3 bases, with 5 bases of the junction left unmatched. CDR3 sequence: CASSEWRGTSGYEQYF. CDR3 DNA sequence: TGTGCCAGCAGTGAATGGAGGGGGACTAGCGGCTACGAGCAGTACTTC.

The rearrangement uses TRBV18 and TRBJ2-5; TRBD1 matches at 9 bases. From germline, CDR1 is KGHSH and CDR2 LQKENI. The CDR3 totals 14 residues. V shed 4 bases, J shed 5 bases, and the junction held 5 bases outside the gene matches. The DNA for the CDR3 is TGTGCCAGCTCACTACAGGGGGCTGGGGAGACCCAGTACTTC. Amino acids: CASSLQGAGETQYF.

The V and J genes are TRBV7-2 and TRBJ1-1, with a possible D match to TRBD1 (5 bases). The V end lost 2 bases, the J end lost 3 bases, and 10 bases lay between the germline ends. From germline, CDR1 is SGHTA and CDR2 FQGNSA. This CDR3 region has 14 residues. CDR3 loop: CASSLRGGYTEAFF. As DNA, the CDR3 is TGTGCCAGCAGCTTAAGGGGTGGGTACACTGAAGCTTTCTTT. The complete variable domain, with remaining parts taken from reference TRBV7-2 and TRBJ1-1, reads GAGVSQSPSNKVTEKGKDVELRCDPISGHTALYWYRQSLGQGLEFLIYFQGNSAPDKSGLPSDRFSAERTGGSVSTLTIQRTQQEDSAVYLCASSLRGGYTEAFFGQGTRLTVV.

The chain is built from TRBV12-2 and TRBJ2-1; the table's D call TRBD2 went unverified against the DNA. TRBV12-2 is reported as a pseudogene. This CDR3 has 17 residues. The CDR3 DNA sequence: TGTGCAAGTCGCTTATTCAGCGGGCATCCTTCCTACAATGAGCAGTTCTTC. Translating it yields CASRLFSGHPSYNEQFF.